These 22 T cell receptor beta chains came from one sample sequenced in a study of regulatory T cells in long-lasting Graves disease. The time point denotes: newly diagnosed GD, antithyroid drugs for less than 3 months. RNA isolated from PBMCs was used to make the TCR library. According to the study, TCR beta libraries were built with iRepertoire HTBI primers and CDR3-region Arm-PCR. TCRdb ran MiXCR on the multiplex PCR reads and lists one entry per CDR3 protein. The table records under 300,000 distinct CDR3 sequences, around 19% of them present only once. This specimen was peripheral blood mononuclear cells (PBMCs), taken at new diagnosis, from a patient treated with antithyroid drugs. The receptors shown here come from a female donor with Graves disease.

This clonotype has at least ten counts. V is TRBV4-1 and J is TRBJ2-1; 7 positions agree with TRBD2. V lost 0 bases to trimming and J lost 2 bases; unmatched junction nucleotides: 13. This CDR3 comprises 19 residues. Germline CDR1 and CDR2: MGHRA and YSYEKL. The CDR3 DNA reads TGCGCCAGCAGCCAAGAACCGCCGGGCTCCGGGAGGACCTACAATGAGCAGTTCTTC. Its translation: CASSQEPPGSGRTYNEQFF.

To note about this clonotype: This may arise from a read error, as a much more abundant clone is one base away. The chain carries TRBV6-1 and TRBJ2-2; D call uncertain. Germline CDR1 MNHNS, CDR2 SASEGT. The CDR3 is made up of 19 amino acids. The V and J ends lost 5 bases and 1 base respectively, with 23 bases between them. CDR3 sequence (DNA): TGTGCCAGCAGTCGACCCAGCACCGGACCAGCAGAGAACACCGGGGAGCTGTTTTTT. Its translation: CASSRPSTGPAENTGELFF.

The V gene is TRBV7-2, the J gene TRBJ2-5; tentative D call: TRBD1 (6 bases). CDR3 length equals 15 residues. The V gene lost 1 base and the J gene lost 0 bases, with 9 bases spanning the gap. The V gene's germline CDR1 is SGHTA and CDR2 FQGNSA. CDR3 protein: CASSLVRDNQETQYF. CDR3 nucleotides: TGTGCCAGCAGCTTAGTTAGGGACAACCAAGAGACCCAGTACTTC.

This clonotype was detected ten times or more. CDR3 sequence: CASRDRRSPLHF. In DNA form, the CDR3 reads TGTGCCAGCAGGGACAGGAGATCACCCCTCCACTTT. This chain uses TRBV25-1 with TRBJ1-6, with 7 nucleotides matching TRBD1. V trimming: 6 bases; J trimming: 10 bases; junction bases outside the gene matches: 3. The CDR3 is made up of 12 amino acids. The germline V gene has CDR1 MGHDK and CDR2 SYGVNS.

This clonotype occurred many times. This could be a read error, since a much larger clone is one nucleotide away. V and J are TRBV6-2 or TRBV6-3 and TRBJ2-3; no definite D call. Germline V gene data show CDR1 as MNHEY and CDR2 as SVGEGT. The CDR3 totals 12 residues. V dropped 5 bases and J dropped 4 bases, with 7 bases sitting between them. CDR3 in amino acids: CASSETPDTQYF. CDR3 sequence (DNA): TGTGCCAGCAGTGAGACCCCAGATACGCAGTATTTT.

This clonotype was seen a few times. The rearrangement joins TRBV6-2 or TRBV6-3 to TRBJ2-7, with 12 bases lining up with TRBD2. Germline V gives CDR1 MNHEY, CDR2 SVGEGT. The CDR3 is made up of 15 amino acids. The V segment lost 7 bases and the J segment 4 bases; nucleotides outside the gene matches: 8. CDR3 residues: CASTPTSGSLYEQYF. For the CDR3, the DNA is TGTGCCAGCACACCGACTAGCGGGAGTTTGTACGAGCAGTACTTC.

The sample holds many counts of this clonotype. J is TRBJ2-5 and V is TRBV4-3; TRBD2 matches at 8 bases. The CDR3 consists of 16 residues. Germline V lookup: CDR1 LGHNA, CDR2 YSLEER. Trimming at V came to 5 bases and at J to 5 bases, leaving 13 bases not matched to a gene. The CDR3 protein is CASSGGTSGSPETQYF. The DNA for the CDR3 is TGCGCCAGCAGCGGTGGGACCAGCGGGAGCCCTGAGACCCAGTACTTC.

This clonotype was seen at least ten times. V is TRBV30 and J is TRBJ1-2, with D perhaps TRBD1 (5 bases). The CDR3 runs 13 residues. Germline CDR1 and CDR2: GTSNPN and SVGIG (reference sequence). Trimming left V 4 bases short and J 3 bases short, with 12 bases between. The CDR3 region has the DNA TGTGCCTGGACCCGACAGAGCTACTATGGCTACACCTTC. It codes for CAWTRQSYYGYTF.

The CDR3 coding sequence is TGTGCCAGCAGCTTAGGGACAGGGGGAGCCCGTTCAGGCTACACCTTC. It is translated as CASSLGTGGARSGYTF. V usage is TRBV7-9 and J usage is TRBJ1-2; 10 bases fit TRBD1. The germline V gene encodes CDR1 SEHNR and CDR2 FQNEAQ (reference sequence). The CDR3 extends over 16 amino acids. V dropped 1 base and J dropped 8; count of bases not matched to a gene: 10.

As regards this clonotype: This is likely an artifact of a read error, given a far larger clone one base away. The chain links TRBV12-3 or TRBV12-4 to TRBJ2-4, with 7 nucleotides matching TRBD1. Matching the DNA end better, TRBJ2-5 makes the J call doubtful. The CDR3 is 16 residues long. The CDR3: CASSPRTGCGSETQYF. DNA of the CDR3: TGTGCCAGCAGTCCAAGGACAGGATGTGGGTCAGAGACCCAGTACTTC.

In its sample, this clonotype was seen many times. This rearrangement joins TRBV12-3 or TRBV12-4 to TRBJ2-2; tentative D call: TRBD1 (6 bases). The CDR3 is made up of 15 amino acids. The germline V and J ends were trimmed by 6 bases and 4 bases, with 15 bases remaining between them. CDR3 coding DNA: TGTGCCAGCAGGCTCCAGGGGATCGGCACCGGGGAGCTGTTTTTT. The encoded protein is CASRLQGIGTGELFF.

The sample holds many counts of this clonotype. The V and J genes are TRBV7-9 and TRBJ2-1; a possible D gene is TRBD2 (5 bases). CDR1 is SEHNR and CDR2 is FQNEAQ in the germline V gene (reference sequence). This CDR3 has 15 amino acids. V was trimmed by 2 bases and J by 5 bases, leaving 13 bases between them. The CDR3 bases are TGTGCCAGCAGCTTAATCTCGGCGGGTAACAATGAGCAGTTCTTC. Translating it yields CASSLISAGNNEQFF.

This clonotype was seen ten or more times. The CDR3 DNA is TGTGCCAGCAAACCGGGACAGGGAAGGAATCAGCCCCAGCATTTT. Its protein is CASKPGQGRNQPQHF. This chain uses TRBV27 with TRBJ1-5; 9 bases line up with TRBD1. After removal of 7 bases from V and 4 bases from J, the junction contained 8 bases not matched to a gene. There are 15 residues in the CDR3. The V gene's germline CDR1 is MNHEY and CDR2 SMNVEV (reference sequence).

This rearrangement joins TRBV6-1 to TRBJ2-7; TRBD2 is a possible D gene (7 bases). From germline, CDR1 is MNHNS and CDR2 SASEGT. Trimming took off 7 bases at V and 6 bases at J, with 19 bases between the two ends. The CDR3 runs to 14 residues. CDR3 DNA sequence: TGTGCCAGCACCCTCCCGGGGGGCCCCAGCGAGCAGTACTTC. Residues: CASTLPGGPSEQYF.

This clonotype was observed at least ten times. The chain is built from TRBV20-1 and TRBJ2-3; 11 bases agree with TRBD2. This CDR3 has 15 amino acids. Per germline, CDR1 DFQATT and CDR2 SNEGSKA (reference sequence). V was pared by 6 bases and J by 8 bases, with 13 bases of the junction left unmatched. The CDR3, as DNA: TGCAGTGCGGAGGGACTAGCGGTCGTTCTTGGTACGCAGTATTTT. Translating it yields CSAEGLAVVLGTQYF.

This rearrangement joins TRBV6-1 to TRBJ1-5, with D uncertain. Germline CDR1 is MNHNS and CDR2 is SASEGT. The CDR3 totals 13 residues. The V gene lost 4 bases and the J gene lost 1 base, with 5 bases spanning the gap. This chain's CDR3 is CASSGQSNQPQHF. In DNA form, the CDR3 reads TGTGCCAGCAGTGGACAAAGCAATCAGCCCCAGCATTTT.

The genes are TRBV5-8 and TRBJ2-5; no clear D gene. CDR1 SGHTS and CDR2 YDEGEE come from the germline V gene. The CDR3 totals 14 residues. V was clipped by 6 bases and J by 5 bases, with 17 bases between them. The CDR3, as DNA: TGTGCCAGCACCCTGCAATCCGGCCAGGAGACCCAGTACTTC. Protein product: CASTLQSGQETQYF.

The chain joins TRBV7-2 to TRBJ1-4; 10 bases fit TRBD1. In germline, CDR1 is SGHTA, CDR2 FQGNSA. The CDR3 sequence is 12 residues long. The trim removed 9 bases at V and 6 bases at J, leaving 1 base unmatched. The CDR3 DNA follows: TGTGCCAGTGGACAGGGGGATGAAAAACTGTTTTTT. Amino acids: CASGQGDEKLFF.

This clonotype was detected only a few times. The V gene is TRBV10-1, the J gene TRBJ2-1; D tentatively reads TRBD1 or TRBD2 (6 bases each). Trimming removed 0 bases from V and 8 bases from J, with 8 bases in between. This CDR3 contains 13 residues. Germline CDR1 reads WNHNN; CDR2 reads SYGVQD (reference sequence). The CDR3 bases are TGCGCCAGCAGTGAGTCGAGGGGGGATGAGCAGTTCTTC. Amino acids: CASSESRGDEQFF.

CDR3 coding DNA: TGTGCCTCCCGGACTAGCAGCACCGGGGAGCTGTTTTTT. It is translated as CASRTSSTGELFF. This rearrangement joins TRBV6-2 or TRBV6-3 to TRBJ2-2; TRBD2 matches 8 bases. Trimming took 11 bases from V and 4 from J; bases not matched to a gene: 6. CDR1 is MNHEY, CDR2 SVGEGT, per germline. There are 13 residues in the CDR3.

As regards this clonotype: The germline gene is not matched at one end of the junction; a read error may be the cause. The chain recombines TRBV5-4 with TRBJ1-5; a possible D gene is TRBD1 (6 bases). Germline assignment: CDR1 SGHNT and CDR2 YYREEE (reference sequence). This CDR3 contains 15 residues. CDR3 DNA: TGTACCAGCACCCGCGGGGGGCGGCGCAATCAGCCCCAGCATTTT. Protein product: CTSTRGGRRNQPQHF.

The rearrangement uses TRBV25-1 and TRBJ2-1, with a possible D match to TRBD2 (5 bases). Near its end, the DNA agrees better with TRBJ2-5, so the J call may be wrong. CDR3 size: 14 residues. From germline, CDR1 is MGHDK and CDR2 SYGVNS. The CDR3 loop is CASSEYTSVETQYF. Here the CDR3 DNA reads TGTGCCAGCAGTGAATATACTAGTGTCGAGACCCAGTACTTC.